The 26 T cell receptor beta chains given below trace back to one sample, sequenced in a study of blood T cell repertoires in COVID-19. Sequencing used immunoSEQ multiplex PCR; TCRdb keeps in-frame clones, though not all of them. The table records about 240,000 clones, roughly 88% of them present only once. Sequencing input: peripheral blood. These receptors were collected from an elderly man with acute or convalescent COVID-19.

This chain links TRBV3-1 (or the pseudogene TRBV3-2) with TRBJ2-5, with D possibly matching TRBD1 (6 bases). In germline, CDR1 is LGHDT, CDR2 YNNKEL (reference sequence). V shed 1 base and J shed 9 bases, with 12 bases lying between them. The CDR3 contains 13 residues. In DNA form, the CDR3 reads TGTGCCAGCAGCCAAGGTCCGTGGACAGCCCAGTACTTC. It translates to CASSQGPWTAQYF.

The rearrangement links TRBV6-5 to TRBJ1-1; D possibly corresponds to TRBD1 (6 bases). CDR1 and CDR2 from the germline V gene are MNHEY and SVGAGI. CDR3 size: 12 residues. V was pared by 4 bases and J by 4 bases, with 7 bases between. The CDR3 nucleotides are TGTGCCAGCAGTTTACAGGGCACTGAAGCTTTCTTT. Encoded protein: CASSLQGTEAFF.

The chain is built from TRBV10-3 and TRBJ1-2; tentatively, D is TRBD1 (5 bases). V gave up 10 bases and J gave up 6 bases, with 18 bases separating them. CDR1 is ENHRY and CDR2 is SYGVKD in the germline V gene. The CDR3 runs to 13 residues. The CDR3 here is CATREGREDGYTF. The CDR3 bases are TGTGCCACGAGGGAGGGCAGGGAGGATGGCTACACCTTC.

The count of this clone is one. V and J are TRBV28 and TRBJ2-1; 9 positions match TRBD2. Germline CDR1 MDHEN, CDR2 SYDVKM. The V and J ends lost 9 bases and 6 bases, in that order; junction bases with no gene match: 9. The CDR3 loop spans 14 amino acids. The CDR3 protein is CASSPGTSFNEQFF. CDR3 DNA sequence: TGTGCCAGTAGCCCCGGGACTAGCTTCAATGAGCAGTTCTTC.

This clone was observed once. The CDR3 region has the DNA TGCAGCGTTGTTACTAGCGGGTATATTGAGCAGTTCTTC. Encoded protein: CSVVTSGYIEQFF. The V call is TRBV29-1, the J call TRBJ2-1; 9 nucleotides line up with TRBD2. The V segment lost 4 bases and the J segment 9 bases; nucleotides outside the gene matches: 7. The CDR3 consists of 13 residues. CDR1 is SQVTM, CDR2 ANQGSEA, per germline.

The chain employs TRBV11-2 and TRBJ2-1; 10 nucleotides match TRBD2. Trimming at V came to 5 bases and at J to 7 bases, leaving 14 bases not matched to a gene. This CDR3 contains 17 residues. Germline V CDR1 and CDR2: SGHAT, FQNNGV. CDR3 sequence reads: CASSGRGSGRLGNEQFF. CDR3 bases: TGTGCCAGCAGCGGTAGGGGTAGCGGGAGGTTAGGTAATGAGCAGTTCTTC.

The rearrangement uses TRBV7-2 and TRBJ1-5, with D uncertain. Between the trimmed V and J ends, which lost 2 bases and 3 bases, there was a span of 8 bases. This CDR3 is 14 amino acids long. Germline values: CDR1 SGHTA, CDR2 FQGNSA. DNA for the CDR3: TGTGCCAGCAGCTTATGGCAGAACAATCAGCCCCAGCATTTT. Its translation: CASSLWQNNQPQHF.

V is TRBV5-4 and J is TRBJ1-1; TRBD1 matches at 7 bases. With V trimmed by 4 bases and J by 1 base, 10 bases remained unmatched. CDR1 SGHNT and CDR2 YYREEE come from the germline V gene (reference sequence). The length of the CDR3 is 16 residues. The CDR3 sequence: CASSPIPGQTNTEAFF. CDR3 coding DNA: TGTGCCAGCAGCCCTATTCCGGGACAGACGAACACTGAAGCTTTCTTT.

CDR3 amino acids: CASSAGGTGLNSPLHF. The CDR3 DNA follows: TGTGCCAGCAGCGCCGGAGGGACAGGGTTGAATTCACCCCTCCACTTT. The chain employs TRBV2 and TRBJ1-6; 9 nucleotides agree with TRBD1. There are 16 residues in the CDR3. The junction had 10 bases not matched to a gene; V was cut back by 6 bases and J by 7 bases. CDR1 and CDR2 from the germline V gene are SNHLY and FYNNEI.

The V call is TRBV12-3 or TRBV12-4, the J call TRBJ2-3, with D unresolved. V shed 5 bases and J shed 2 bases, with 5 bases lying between them. This CDR3 is 12 amino acids long. The CDR3 nucleotides read TGTGCCAGCAGTCTATTCACAGATACGCAGTATTTT. It translates to CASSLFTDTQYF.

The CDR3 DNA reads as TGCGCCAGCAGCGAGCCAAGTTGGAGCTCCTATAATTCACCCCTCCACTTT. It encodes CASSEPSWSSYNSPLHF. This rearrangement joins TRBV10-2 to TRBJ1-6; D remains ambiguous. Trimming stripped 6 bases from V and 0 bases from J, with 15 bases between. This CDR3 is built from 17 residues. Looked up from germline, CDR1 is WSHSY and CDR2 is SAAADI.

CDR3 coding DNA: TGTGCCAGCTCACCGAGGGAAAGAAGCGGCTACACCTTC. The encoded protein is CASSPRERSGYTF. The chain carries TRBV18 and TRBJ1-2; unclear D gene. V dropped 3 bases and J dropped 8 bases, with 13 bases sitting between them. Per germline, CDR1 KGHSH and CDR2 LQKENI. CDR3 length: 13 residues.

The genes are TRBV2 and TRBJ2-6; D is possibly TRBD2 (5 bases). Trimming took 7 bases from V and 0 from J, leaving 10 bases between them. The CDR3 extends over 15 amino acids. Germline assignment: CDR1 SNHLY and CDR2 FYNNEI. The CDR3 DNA is TGTGCCAGCACCCGAGGGAGCTCTGGGGCCAACGTCCTGACTTTC. It translates to CASTRGSSGANVLTF.

The sample holds a few counts of this clone. This chain connects TRBV9 to TRBJ2-7, with 9 bases identical to TRBD1. V was pared by 2 bases and J by 6 bases, with 0 bases of the junction left unmatched. This CDR3 spans 12 amino acids. The germline gives CDR1 SGDLS, CDR2 YYNGEE. CDR3 region: CASSVDRGEQYF. The CDR3 DNA sequence: TGTGCCAGCAGCGTGGACAGGGGCGAGCAGTACTTC.

The gene calls are TRBV5-1 and TRBJ2-5; unclear D gene. This CDR3 has 14 residues. Per the germline V gene, CDR1 is SGHRS and CDR2 is YFSETQ. Trimming pared 0 bases from V and 4 bases from J, leaving 10 bases between. CDR3 region: CASSLAFSPETQYF. As DNA, the CDR3 is TGCGCCAGCAGCTTGGCCTTTTCCCCAGAGACCCAGTACTTC.

This clone has only one observation. The chain recombines TRBV4-2 with TRBJ2-3; possibly TRBD2 for D (5 bases). V was clipped by 3 bases and J by 5 bases, with 12 bases between them. In germline, CDR1 is LGHNA, CDR2 YNFKEQ. CDR3 length: 14 residues. CDR3 in DNA: TGTGCCAGCAGCCAGACCAGAGGGCTAGATACGCAGTATTTT. It specifies CASSQTRGLDTQYF.

The J gene is TRBJ2-5, the V gene TRBV29-1; 7 nucleotides align to TRBD2. The V segment lost 4 bases and the J segment 5 bases; nucleotides outside the gene matches: 7. The length of the CDR3 is 13 residues. From germline, CDR1 is SQVTM and CDR2 ANQGSEA. The CDR3 DNA sequence: TGCAGCGTTGTTCGGGAGGCCCGGGAGACCCAGTACTTC. Translation gives CSVVREARETQYF.

The rearrangement uses TRBV9 and TRBJ1-2; no clear D gene. Trimming left V 3 bases short and J 6 bases short, with 21 bases between. From germline, CDR1 is SGDLS and CDR2 YYNGEE. CDR3 length: 16 amino acids. DNA for the CDR3: TGTGCCAGCAGCGCCACTACGGTCGCCCCGGCGGATGGCTACACCTTC. Protein sequence: CASSATTVAPADGYTF.

The V and J genes are TRBV19 and TRBJ1-4, with TRBD1 identical over 9 bases. With 3 bases clipped from V and 8 bases from J, the junction kept 7 bases outside the gene matches. CDR1 is LNHDA and CDR2 is SQIVND in the germline V gene (reference sequence). The CDR3 covers 15 residues. This chain's CDR3 is CASSITGGGEEKLFF. The CDR3 DNA follows: TGTGCCAGTAGTATTACAGGGGGCGGTGAAGAAAAACTGTTTTTT.

The gene calls are TRBV10-3 and TRBJ2-2; a possible D gene is TRBD1 (6 bases). The length of the CDR3 is 18 residues. The germline V gene has CDR1 ENHRY and CDR2 SYGVKD. Trimming pared 6 bases from V and 3 bases from J, leaving 23 bases between. The CDR3 DNA is TGTGCCATCAGGCCCAGGGGCCCCTCTGAGAGGGACACCGGGGAGCTGTTTTTT. The encoded protein is CAIRPRGPSERDTGELFF.

The rearrangement uses TRBV7-2 and TRBJ2-7; TRBD2 matches 11 bases. Trimming at V came to 5 bases and at J to 3 bases, leaving 3 bases not matched to a gene. Germline V lookup: CDR1 SGHTA, CDR2 FQGNSA. The CDR3 is 14 amino acids. The CDR3 bases are TGTGCCAGCAGCCTGGGACTAGCGGACTACGAGCAGTACTTC. This gives the protein CASSLGLADYEQYF.

This clone has just one count. The V call is TRBV7-6, the J call TRBJ1-6; D gene ambiguous. The CDR3 length is 14 residues. Germline-derived CDR1 and CDR2 are SGHVS and FNYEAQ. V was clipped by 1 base and J by 5 bases, with 6 bases between them. The CDR3 sequence is CASSLDINNSPLHF. The CDR3 region has the DNA TGTGCCAGCAGCTTAGACATTAATAATTCACCCCTCCACTTT.

V gene TRBV19 combines with J gene TRBJ2-7; 7 bases agree with TRBD1. With V trimmed by 5 bases and J by 6 bases, 10 bases remained unmatched. Germline V gives CDR1 LNHDA, CDR2 SQIVND (reference sequence). CDR3 length: 14 amino acids. The CDR3 reads CASSPPGQIPEQYF. CDR3 bases: TGTGCCAGTAGTCCGCCGGGACAGATTCCCGAGCAGTACTTC.

The chain links TRBV27 to TRBJ1-6; D may be TRBD1 (5 bases). CDR3 length equals 13 residues. V shed 7 bases and J shed 10 bases, with 14 bases lying between them. Germline values: CDR1 MNHEY, CDR2 SMNVEV (reference sequence). As DNA, the CDR3 is TGTGCCAGCAACGGGCAGGGAGGGTCACCCCTCCACTTT. Translation: CASNGQGGSPLHF.

The chain uses TRBV7-2 and TRBJ1-1, with D possibly being TRBD1 (5 bases). This CDR3 has 14 amino acids. The germline gives CDR1 SGHTA, CDR2 FQGNSA. Trimming took 5 bases from V and 11 from J, leaving 21 bases between them. CDR3 coding DNA: TGTGCCAGCAGCCCCCCTGCGGGGGTCTCCGGTGCTTTCTTT. This translates into CASSPPAGVSGAFF.

The gene calls are TRBV7-5 and TRBJ2-7; no check of the table's D call, TRBD1, against the DNA was made. TRBV7-5 has pseudogene status. This CDR3 is 16 amino acids long. CDR3 DNA sequence: TGTGCCAGAAGCCTACCGACAGGCCCCGCTAAATACGAGCAGTACTTC. Protein sequence: CARSLPTGPAKYEQYF.